The present TCR beta chain was sequenced within a study of T cells in Graves' hyperthyroidism and ophthalmopathy (dated by TCRdb to between 2018 and 2020). In terms of the full investigation: Peripheral blood was sampled at the time of initial diagnosis, prior to any treatment. To identify TCR V-J signatures that set the groups apart, the researchers used a discovery cohort of approximately 98 patients, made up of 40 to 45 with Graves' ophthalmopathy and 57 with stable Graves' hyperthyroidism. In addition, the study compared T-cell repertoires in thyroid tissue and in blood from over 5 Graves' hyperthyroidism patients. Prospective prediction of ophthalmopathy was tested in an independent validation cohort of 18 to 20 hyperthyroidism patients and 15 to 17 patients who later progressed to ophthalmopathy. After blood sampling, hyperthyroidism patients were treated with methimazole at a starting dose of 30 mg daily, and ophthalmopathy patients were treated with high-dose intravenous methylprednisolone. The 90 or so discovery patients were randomly split 7:3 into training and test sets. TCR Vbeta CDR3 sequencing of 130 to 150 peripheral blood samples (roughly 41 ophthalmopathy, roughly 74 hyperthyroidism and 17 progressor patients) is reported in the paper.

The CDR3 sequence holds 14 residues, the cysteine and phenylalanine included. Solely the CDR3 DNA is kept, with 42 bases framed from the first base. For CDR1 and CDR2, the germline V gene (reference sequence) lists SEHNR and FQNEAQ. V is trimmed back by 6 bases and J by 3 bases, and the junction contains 7 bases that no gene match accounts for. Here is what the overall study found, with its caveats: In validation, the model predicted progression to ophthalmopathy with around 71% sensitivity and approximately 78% specificity, a median of approximately 6.5 months before onset. Most expanded thyroid clonotypes (frequency above 0.001) were also found in blood, which suggests that blood repertoires may mirror thyroid immune responses. Sample size was not statistically predetermined, and investigators were not blinded to group allocation. Ophthalmopathy was separated from stable hyperthyroidism by a 13 V-J signature model, with over 85% sensitivity and about 81% specificity obtained in cross-validation and 80%/75% obtained in testing.

The TCR beta CDR3 regions were amplified from RNA transcripts. For the first round of RT-PCR on the TCR CDR3, the HTBI primer set was used together with the Qiagen OneStep RT-PCR kit. A second multiplex PCR round built the libraries, followed by size selection and purification. Libraries were sequenced paired-end with 100 bp reads on an Illumina HiSeq2000. As for how the authors treated the data: SOAPnuke was used to process the raw data, throwing out any read that contained adapters or uncalled bases, had a mean Phred below 15, or lacked an exact constant-primer or identifier match. High-quality paired reads were merged using COPE v1.2.5, and each unique nucleotide sequence was defined as a clonotype. MiTCR v1.1 was used to align the clonotypes against IMGT TRBV, TRBD and TRBJ reference segments. The analysis included only V-J combinations with a frequency above 0.0001, which together covered over 98% of the repertoires. The TCS score was defined as F50 (clonal expansion) divided by E x V (chaos), with BLOSUM62-based TCRdist calculated between CDR3 peptides within each V-J. Welch's t-statistics and random forest reduced several hundred V-J features to 13, which were used in a naive Bayes classifier (R e1071). Using fastp at Q25 and MiXCR, TCRdb reprocessed the public reads and kept productive beta chains. Each entry merges the rows of one CDR3 protein and shows their most common DNA and genes. What appears here as the V and J calls and clone size reflects TCRdb's work, not the paper's. The sample data list about half a million distinct CDR3 sequences, and less than 20% of these were observed just once. Clones ranked in the top ten supply 45% to 50% of the sample.

This clonotype came up a few times. It has no known antigen specificity. There are no base qualities to consult, and no much larger clone falls within one base. Ophthalmopathy patients had moderately to severely active disease, Clinical Activity Score of at least 3, NOSPECS grade of at least 4, and duration under 3 months. Any patient with an uncontrolled infection, another autoimmune disease, pregnancy or lactation was excluded. Diagnoses relied on clinical symptoms, serum thyroxine and TRAb, thyroid ultrasound and orbital computed tomography. PBMCs were separated from 10 ml of fresh peripheral blood using Ficoll-Paque density gradient centrifugation. Trizol reagent was used to extract total RNA, and RNA quality was then checked on an Agilent 2100 Bioanalyzer.

The TCR comes from a man aged 35 to 55 with Graves' ophthalmopathy. Here the chain combines TRBV7-9 and TRBJ1-2; a stretch of 7 junction bases matches TRBD1. The sequencing sample was made of blood. CDR3 loop: CASRPGTEDYGYTF. The sequence in DNA is TGTGCCAGCAGGCCGGGGACAGAGGACTATGGCTACACCTTC.